A selection of T cell receptor beta chains follows, all from one sample in a study of vaccination and CD4 T cells after COVID-19. One entry per CDR3 protein results from TCRdb running MiXCR on the PCR reads. Of approximately 12,000 distinct CDR3 sequences in the sample, roughly 61% were seen once. What these receptors recognize is not known. Sequencing was done on a sample of CD4+ T cells from blood, cultured in vitro. The receptors were sampled from a human donor who had recovered from COVID-19. Both conserved end residues are part of each CDR3. The order of the fields is J gene, V gene, D gene, clone size, CDR3 DNA, CDR3 protein. D genes are given only for firm matches. Size values are once, few and many counts, or a class for expanded clones, and some rows have none.

TRBJ1-2 | TRBV9 | TRBD1 | - | TGTGCCAGCAGCGTAGCAGGGGGGAGCTATGGCTACACCTTC | CASSVAGGSYGYTF
TRBJ2-3 | TRBV10-1 | - | - | TGCGCCAGCAGTGAGACGGGTAGCACAGATACGCAGTATTTT | CASSETGSTDTQYF
TRBJ2-7 | TRBV15 | TRBD2 | - | TGTGCCACCAGCGAGCGGGAGGCCTACGAGCAGTACTTC | CATSEREAYEQYF
TRBJ1-2 | TRBV7-6 | - | - | TGTGCCAGCAGCTCCGGGACGGACTCCGGCTACACCTTC | CASSSGTDSGYTF
TRBJ1-6 | TRBV27 | TRBD1 | - | TGTGCCAGCCAGGACAGGAATTCACCCCTCCACTTT | CASQDRNSPLHF
TRBJ1-1 | TRBV25-1 | TRBD1 | - | TGTGCCAGCAGTGAGGGGACAGGGGGAGGGCTCTTTGAAGCTTTCTTT | CASSEGTGGGLFEAFF
TRBJ2-5 | TRBV7-2 | - | - | TGTGCCAGCAGCTTGGGCAACCAGGGGGGAGAGACCCAGTACTTC | CASSLGNQGGETQYF
TRBJ2-3 | TRBV10-3 | - | - | TGTGCCATCAGTGAGTCGACAGGCTACACAGATACGCAGTATTTT | CAISESTGYTDTQYF
TRBJ2-3 | TRBV7-6 | TRBD1 | once | TGTGCCAGCAGCTCCCGGACAGGGCGCTCCGATACGCAGTATTTT | CASSSRTGRSDTQYF
TRBJ2-1 | TRBV12-3/TRBV12-4 | TRBD2 | - | TGTGCCAGCAGGTCGAGCGGGAGGTCCTACAATGAGCAGTTCTTC | CASRSSGRSYNEQFF
TRBJ1-3 | TRBV18 | TRBD1 | - | TGTGCCAGCTCACCAAACTTCGGGACAGGGAATAGTGACACCATATATTTT | CASSPNFGTGNSDTIYF
TRBJ1-6 | TRBV27 | TRBD1 | - | TGTGCCAGCAGTTTACAGGGACAGGCCAATTCACCCCTCCACTTT | CASSLQGQANSPLHF
TRBJ1-5 | TRBV11-2 | - | few | TGTGCCAGCAGCCTATTAACAGGGCCCCAGCATTTT | CASSLLTGPQHF
TRBJ2-2 | TRBV5-5 | - | few | TGTGCCAGCAGCCCCGGGACTTACACCCCTACCGGGGAGCTGTTTTTT | CASSPGTYTPTGELFF
TRBJ2-5 | TRBV20-1 | TRBD2 | - | TGCAGTGCTGCACTAGCGGGCCTCCGGGAGACCCAGTACTTC | CSAALAGLRETQYF
TRBJ1-1 | TRBV20-1 | TRBD1 | - | TGCAGTGCAAGGACAGGGGGAATTGAAGCTTTCTTT | CSARTGGIEAFF
TRBJ1-1 | TRBV6-2/TRBV6-3 | - | - | TGTGCCAGCATAAATTTGGTGGGAAACGTAGGAACTGAAGCTTTCTTT | CASINLVGNVGTEAFF
TRBJ2-7 | TRBV20-1 | TRBD1 | - | TGCAGTGCTAGAGATTCCGGGACAGGGATAGACGAGCAGTACTTC | CSARDSGTGIDEQYF
TRBJ1-1 | TRBV20-1 | TRBD1 | - | TGCAGTGCCAGGCCAGACAGGGAGTGGGGGATGAACACTGAAGCTTTCTTT | CSARPDREWGMNTEAFF
TRBJ1-6 | TRBV12-3/TRBV12-4 | TRBD1 | - | TGTGCCAGCAGGGAACAGGGGGCGATGAGTTCACCCCTCCACTTT | CASREQGAMSSPLHF
TRBJ1-6 | TRBV7-9 | - | - | TGTGCCAGCAGCTTAACGAGGAGCTCCTATAATTCACCCCTCCACTTT | CASSLTRSSYNSPLHF
TRBJ2-5 | TRBV7-9 | - | - | TGTGCCAGCAGCTTACCCCTGAGCGCACAAGAGACCCAGTACTTC | CASSLPLSAQETQYF
TRBJ2-2 | TRBV3-1 | - | - | TGTGCCAGCAGCCATGGCACCGGGGAGCTGTTTTTT | CASSHGTGELFF
TRBJ2-3 | TRBV20-1 | TRBD2 | - | TGCAGTGCACCACTAGCGGGATCTTTTCGCACAGATACGCAGTATTTT | CSAPLAGSFRTDTQYF
TRBJ2-3 | TRBV28 | TRBD1 | - | TGTGCCAGCAGACAAACCGGGACAGGGTCAGATACGCAGTATTTT | CASRQTGTGSDTQYF
TRBJ2-7 | TRBV19 | TRBD1 | - | TGTGCCACAGGGACAGAGAGAAACGAGCAGTACTTC | CATGTERNEQYF
TRBJ1-2 | TRBV18 | - | - | TGTGCCAGCTCAAAGACAATAGAGGGTTCTGGCTACACCTTC | CASSKTIEGSGYTF
TRBJ2-5 | TRBV20-1 | TRBD2 | - | TGCAGTGCTAGACTTTCTCCGGGACTAGCGGGAGTGGAGACCCAGTACTTC | CSARLSPGLAGVETQYF
TRBJ1-3 | TRBV27 | - | - | TGTGCCAGCAGTTTAGGGGGTGGAAACACCATATATTTT | CASSLGGGNTIYF
TRBJ1-3 | TRBV20-1 | - | - | TGCAGTGCCCTAGCAGTCCTCAACGGGGACACCATATATTTT | CSALAVLNGDTIYF
TRBJ2-2 | TRBV24-1 | - | - | TGTGCCACCAGTGACTTTACAGGCCCGGGGACCGGGGAGCTGTTTTTT | CATSDFTGPGTGELFF
TRBJ1-1 | TRBV6-5 | - | - | TGTGCCAGCAGTTTGGGCGGGGAAGCTTTCTTT | CASSLGGEAFF
TRBJ2-3 | TRBV24-1 | - | - | TGTGCCACCAGTGATCCTGGAGGGACCCTAGGCACAGATACGCAGTATTTT | CATSDPGGTLGTDTQYF
TRBJ1-4 | TRBV4-1 | TRBD1 | - | TGCGCCAGCAGCCAAGTCGGGACAGGGAACGAAAAACTGTTTTTT | CASSQVGTGNEKLFF
TRBJ2-1 | TRBV20-1 | - | - | TGCAGCTACGGGACTGCCAATGAGCAGTTCTTC | CSYGTANEQFF
TRBJ1-5 | TRBV18 | - | - | TGTGCCAGCTCACCATCATGGGCAGGGGAGCCCCAGCATTTT | CASSPSWAGEPQHF
TRBJ2-7 | TRBV5-5 | TRBD2 | - | TGTGCCAGCAGTTTTAACCCGGGGGGCTCCTACGAGCAGTACTTC | CASSFNPGGSYEQYF
TRBJ1-3 | TRBV7-9 | TRBD1 | - | TGTGCCAGCAGCTCCCAATTCAGGGGGCGCGGGAACACCATATATTTT | CASSSQFRGRGNTIYF
TRBJ2-1 | TRBV20-1 | - | few | TGCAGTGCTAGAGATGGAGCGGCATCGGGGAATGAGCAGTTCTTC | CSARDGAASGNEQFF
TRBJ1-2 | TRBV12-3/TRBV12-4 | TRBD1 | large | TGTGCCAGCGGTAACAGGGGGCCGTTTGGCTACACCTTC | CASGNRGPFGYTF
TRBJ1-6 | TRBV20-1 | TRBD1 | few | TGCAGTGCTAAGACCGGGACAGGGAATTCACCCCTCCACTTT | CSAKTGTGNSPLHF
TRBJ1-5 | TRBV19 | - | - | TGTGCCAGTAAAACGGAGGGCGGCCTGGGGCCCCAGCATTTT | CASKTEGGLGPQHF
TRBJ2-5 | TRBV7-3 | - | - | TGTGCCAGCAGCCCGTCTACCCAAGAGACCCAGTACTTC | CASSPSTQETQYF
TRBJ1-2 | TRBV6-1 | - | few | TGTGCCAGCAGTGAACGAACATCTCATGGCTACACCTTC | CASSERTSHGYTF
TRBJ2-7 | TRBV20-1 | TRBD1 | - | TGCAGTGCGCCCGATTTAGGGACAGGGAAATCCTACGAGCAGTACTTC | CSAPDLGTGKSYEQYF